Listed here are 27 T cell receptor beta chains from one sample, sequenced in a study of PD-1 blockade in classical Hodgkin lymphoma. Each of the patients experienced relapse following autologous stem cell transplantation, and their brentuximab vedotin exposure differed. Generated by immunoSEQ multiplex PCR, the TCRdb table keeps only in-frame clones and is missing some. The sample includes fewer than 65,000 clones, about nine tenths of them seen just once. Sequencing was performed on peripheral blood mononuclear cells (PBMCs), taken at baseline. Every receptor here comes from a human donor with classical Hodgkin lymphoma.

This sequence joins TRBV5-1 and TRBJ1-5; 7 bases align to TRBD1. Unmatched junction bases numbered 4, after V lost 0 bases and J lost 7 bases. The CDR3 runs to 14 residues. Germline V gene sequence: CDR1 SGHRS, CDR2 YFSETQ. The CDR3 DNA is TGCGCCAGCAGCTTGGGACAGGGCGGACAGCCCCAGCATTTT. It specifies CASSLGQGGQPQHF.

V is TRBV5-4 and J is TRBJ2-3; D not resolved. Germline assignment: CDR1 SGHNT and CDR2 YYREEE (reference sequence). This CDR3 comprises 16 residues. The V gene lost 3 bases and the J gene lost 0 bases, with 14 bases spanning the gap. CDR3 in amino acids: CASSSAQVSSTDTQYF. The CDR3 DNA is TGTGCCAGCAGCTCGGCTCAGGTCTCTAGCACAGATACGCAGTATTTT.

The rearrangement links TRBV28 to TRBJ1-6; 8 positions match TRBD1. Per the germline V gene, CDR1 is MDHEN and CDR2 is SYDVKM. The V gene end was trimmed by 5 bases and the J gene end by 8 bases; junction bases not matched to a gene: 5. There are 14 residues in the CDR3. CDR3 sequence reads: CASSLATGDSPLHF. DNA for the CDR3: TGTGCCAGCAGTCTAGCGACAGGGGATTCACCCCTCCACTTT. The full variable domain, with the rest looked up from reference TRBV28 and TRBJ1-6, is DVKVTQSSRYLVKRTGEKVFLECVQDMDHENMFWYRQDPGLGLRLIYFSYDVKMKEKGDIPEGYSVSREKKERFSLILESASTNQTSMYLCASSLATGDSPLHFGNGTRLTVT.

This clone was observed a single time. V and J are TRBV7-7 and TRBJ2-2; D is undetermined. CDR3 size: 11 residues. The germline V gene encodes CDR1 SSHAT and CDR2 FNYEAQ (reference sequence). For the CDR3, the DNA is TGTGCTACCAGACTCGCCGGGGAGCTGTTTTTT. As protein: CATRLAGELFF.

The chain is built from TRBV7-9 and TRBJ2-1, with no clear D. This CDR3 contains 17 residues. CDR1 SEHNR and CDR2 FQNEAQ come from the germline V gene (reference sequence). V shed 7 bases and J shed 5 bases, with 24 bases lying between them. The CDR3, as DNA: TGTGCCAGCAACATTCCAAGTCGTGTATGGGCAAACAATGAGCAGTTCTTC. This gives the protein CASNIPSRVWANNEQFF.

The chain links TRBV6-1 to TRBJ1-2, with D unresolved. This CDR3 has 15 residues. CDR1 is MNHNS and CDR2 is SASEGT in the germline V gene. Trimming took 4 bases from V and 3 from J, leaving 15 bases between them. CDR3 in DNA: TGTGCCAGCAGTGGAGTTCCCCGGCCCGACTATGGCTACACCTTC. It specifies CASSGVPRPDYGYTF.

The chain couples TRBV6-1 to TRBJ1-2, with D perhaps matching TRBD1 (6 bases). Trimming pared 4 bases from V and 4 bases from J, leaving 7 bases between. CDR1 and CDR2 from the germline V gene are MNHNS and SASEGT. CDR3 length equals 12 residues. CDR3 in amino acids: CASSVTGYGYTF. The CDR3 DNA is TGTGCCAGCAGTGTGACAGGCTATGGCTACACCTTC.

The V call is TRBV28, the J call TRBJ2-2; TRBD2 matches 7 bases. The CDR3 has 15 residues. In germline, CDR1 is MDHEN, CDR2 SYDVKM. Trimming cost V 2 bases and J 5 bases; bases outside gene matches: 5. CDR3 DNA sequence: TGTGCCAGCAGTTTAGGCGGGAGCGGGACCGGGGAGCTGTTTTTT. Protein product: CASSLGGSGTGELFF.

This rearrangement joins TRBV5-1 to TRBJ2-3; D may be TRBD2 (6 bases). The germline gives CDR1 SGHRS, CDR2 YFSETQ. V lost 0 bases and J lost 1, with 6 bases in between. The CDR3 has 14 residues. Here the CDR3 reads CASSLAGGTDTQYF. CDR3 coding DNA: TGCGCCAGCAGCTTGGCGGGGGGCACAGATACGCAGTATTTT.

The V and J genes are TRBV28 and TRBJ2-6; TRBD2 is a possible D gene (5 bases). The CDR3 loop spans 14 amino acids. Trimming removed 4 bases from V and 4 bases from J, with 8 bases in between. Germline CDR1 MDHEN, CDR2 SYDVKM. DNA of the CDR3: TGTGCCAGCAGTTCACGGGGAGGGGCCAACGTCCTGACTTTC. Amino acid sequence: CASSSRGGANVLTF.

The chain couples TRBV10-1 to TRBJ1-2, with D possibly TRBD1 on 6 matching bases. The CDR3 totals 20 residues. V was trimmed by 0 bases and J by 1 base, leaving 24 bases between them. Germline V CDR1 and CDR2: WNHNN, SYGVQD (reference sequence). The CDR3 DNA is TGCGCCAGCAGTGAGTCGGTGTCGAAACAGGGATATCTTTTTAACTATGGCTACACCTTC. This translates into CASSESVSKQGYLFNYGYTF.

The chain carries TRBV12-2 and TRBJ2-2; the listed D gene, TRBD1, was not tested against the DNA. TRBV12-2 is flagged as a pseudogene. This CDR3 comprises 16 residues. The CDR3 loop reads CASRLVGQPNTGELFF. DNA of the CDR3: TGTGCAAGTCGCTTAGTAGGACAGCCGAACACCGGGGAGCTGTTTTTT.

The CDR3 bases are TGTGCCAGCAGCTTAGAATTGACGGGCGAGCAGTACTTC. It specifies CASSLELTGEQYF. The chain employs TRBV7-8 and TRBJ2-7; D remains ambiguous. The CDR3 extends over 13 amino acids. V was clipped by 1 base and J by 6 bases, with 10 bases between them. Germline loops: CDR1 SGHVS, CDR2 FQNEAQ.

This clone has just one count. The chain couples TRBV5-3 to TRBJ2-7; 7 bases agree with TRBD1. TRBV5-3 counts as an open reading frame of uncertain function. V lost 4 bases to trimming and J lost 3 bases; unmatched junction nucleotides: 7. The CDR3 has 14 amino acids. The CDR3 region has the DNA TGTGCCAGAAGCAAGGAGACAGGGAACTACGAGCAGTACTTC. Translated, it gives CARSKETGNYEQYF.

The gene calls are TRBV5-1 and TRBJ2-1, with 12 bases matching TRBD2. The CDR3 spans 16 residues. The V gene end was trimmed by 4 bases and the J gene end by 9 bases; junction bases not matched to a gene: 11. Germline lookup yields CDR1 SGHRS and CDR2 YFSETQ. The CDR3 DNA reads as TGCGCCAGCAGCACCAGACTAGCGGGAGAGTGGAGTGAGCAGTTCTTC. Its protein is CASSTRLAGEWSEQFF. Combining the CDR3 with reference TRBV5-1 and TRBJ2-1 gives the whole variable domain KAGVTQTPRYLIKTRGQQVTLSCSPISGHRSVSWYQQTPGQGLQFLFEYFSETQRNKGNFPGRFSGRQFSNSRSEMNVSTLELGDSALYLCASSTRLAGEWSEQFFGPGTRLTVL.

V usage is TRBV19 and J usage is TRBJ2-1; no firm D call. This CDR3 is built from 16 residues. V was clipped by 10 bases and J by 3 bases, with 22 bases between them. The germline V gene encodes CDR1 LNHDA and CDR2 SQIVND (reference sequence). Here the CDR3 DNA reads TGTGCCACCGGTCCTCCCTTGGGGTGGAACTACAATGAGCAGTTCTTC. Translation: CATGPPLGWNYNEQFF.

The chain recombines TRBV6-5 with TRBJ1-1; no reliable D call. The CDR3 has 13 amino acids. Germline-derived CDR1 and CDR2 are MNHEY and SVGAGI. Trimming left V 2 bases short and J 4 bases short, with 8 bases between. In DNA form, the CDR3 reads TGTGCCAGCAGTTACCGGTTGAGCACTGAAGCTTTCTTT. It yields the protein CASSYRLSTEAFF.

V gene TRBV28 combines with J gene TRBJ2-5; no firm D call. Germline V lookup: CDR1 MDHEN, CDR2 SYDVKM. The V gene lost 5 bases and the J gene lost 4 bases, with 14 bases spanning the gap. The CDR3 loop spans 14 amino acids. The CDR3: CASSPSVRAETQYF. CDR3 DNA sequence: TGTGCCAGCAGTCCGAGCGTAAGGGCAGAGACCCAGTACTTC. The complete variable domain, with remaining parts taken from reference TRBV28 and TRBJ2-5, reads DVKVTQSSRYLVKRTGEKVFLECVQDMDHENMFWYRQDPGLGLRLIYFSYDVKMKEKGDIPEGYSVSREKKERFSLILESASTNQTSMYLCASSPSVRAETQYFGPGTRLLVL.

The chain carries TRBV10-2 and TRBJ2-7; 8 bases map to TRBD2. The CDR3 sequence is 13 residues long. V was clipped by 7 bases and J by 2 bases; unmatched bases: 4. CDR1 and CDR2 (germline): WSHSY, SAAADI. In nucleotides, the CDR3 is TGCGCCAGCACCGCGGGGGGCCCCTACGAGCAGTACTTC. It encodes CASTAGGPYEQYF.

CDR3 DNA sequence: TGTGCCAGCAGCCTCCAATACAGGGAATATGACGAGCAGTACTTC. As protein: CASSLQYREYDEQYF. The chain joins TRBV28 to TRBJ2-7; weak D call: TRBD1 (6 bases). CDR1 and CDR2 (germline): MDHEN, SYDVKM. The ends were cut back, 6 bases at V and 5 bases at J, with 20 bases in the middle. The CDR3 spans 15 residues.

The gene calls are TRBV27 and TRBJ1-1; 7 positions agree with TRBD1. V lost 8 bases and J lost 1; bases outside the gene matches: 10. The CDR3 is 15 residues long. CDR1 is MNHEY and CDR2 is SMNVEV in the germline V gene (reference sequence). The CDR3 nucleotides are TGTGCCAGCGGAACGAGACAGGGAGGGAACACTGAAGCTTTCTTT. This gives the protein CASGTRQGGNTEAFF.

This sequence joins TRBV19 and TRBJ2-3; D possibly corresponds to TRBD1 (6 bases). The CDR3 contains 16 residues. The germline V gene encodes CDR1 LNHDA and CDR2 SQIVND (reference sequence). V was shortened by 5 bases and J by 0 bases, with 15 bases between the two germline ends. The CDR3 protein is CASSFRTVTSTDTQYF. The CDR3, as DNA: TGTGCCAGTAGTTTCCGGACAGTTACTAGCACAGATACGCAGTATTTT.

This sequence joins TRBV27 and TRBJ1-2; TRBD1 might be the D (5 bases). There are 16 residues in the CDR3. Germline V gene sequence: CDR1 MNHEY, CDR2 SMNVEV (reference sequence). Trimming took off 3 bases at V and 8 bases at J, with 22 bases between the two ends. CDR3 coding DNA: TGTGCCAGCAGTTTTTCTCCGGGACTTCCTTTGGGCGGCTACACCTTC. Its protein product is CASSFSPGLPLGGYTF.

A single count supports this clone. The chain links TRBV19 to TRBJ2-2, with D hard to call. The CDR3 runs 15 residues. Germline assignment: CDR1 LNHDA and CDR2 SQIVND (reference sequence). The V gene lost 3 bases and the J gene lost 3 bases, with 11 bases spanning the gap. This CDR3 reads CASSIPSAHTGELFF. CDR3 nucleotide sequence: TGTGCCAGTAGTATTCCCAGCGCACACACCGGGGAGCTGTTTTTT.

The chain is built from TRBV28 and TRBJ1-3; D is unresolved. V was shortened by 5 bases and J by 0 bases, with 11 bases between the two germline ends. This CDR3 region has 15 residues. Germline loops: CDR1 MDHEN, CDR2 SYDVKM. CDR3 nucleotides: TGTGCCAGCAGTATGGACGCCGGCTCTGGAAACACCATATATTTT. Its protein is CASSMDAGSGNTIYF.

V usage is TRBV30 and J usage is TRBJ1-1, with a tentative D call TRBD1 (5 bases). Germline-derived CDR1 and CDR2 are GTSNPN and SVGIG (reference sequence). V gave up 1 base and J gave up 0 bases, with 12 bases separating them. The CDR3 runs to 15 residues. The CDR3 DNA reads as TGTGCCTGGAGTGCCTCCAGGGTGATGAACACTGAAGCTTTCTTT. Translated, it gives CAWSASRVMNTEAFF.

The CDR3 nucleotides are TGTGCCAGCAGCAAAGACAGGGATGGCTACACCTTC. This encodes CASSKDRDGYTF. This chain joins TRBV28 and TRBJ1-2; 7 bases line up with TRBD1. Trimming took 6 bases from V and 6 from J; bases not matched to a gene: 4. The CDR3 covers 12 residues. Germline V gene sequence: CDR1 MDHEN, CDR2 SYDVKM.